The entry below describes one TCR beta chain. As yet, its antigen is unknown. The sample originates from a study of tumor-infiltrating lymphocytes in primary liver carcinoma. Whole-study results and caveats: Less overlap was seen in tumor-adjacent and tumor-blood pairs than in tumor region pairs.

Between the trimmed V and J ends, which lost 5 bases and 2 bases, there was a span of 10 bases. This CDR3 has 13 residues. The V gene's germline CDR1 is MDHEN and CDR2 SYDVKM. With around 490 ng total RNA as template and a constant-region primer, TCR beta cDNA was made. Construction of TCR beta libraries relied on three successive nested multiplex PCR rounds employing slightly modified ARM-PCR. TRBV1-TRBV30 forward primers and a C-beta reverse primer were used in the first two PCR rounds, which each ran for 10 cycles. TCRdb reprocessed the multiplex PCR reads via MiXCR and lists one record per CDR3 protein. The table includes 300,000 to 400,000 distinct CDR3 sequences, less than 70% detected once. Unsorted whole blood supplied the blood RNA, and germline DNA was isolated too.

The sequence was obtained from a man aged 35 to 55 with primary liver carcinoma and hepatitis B virus infection. V is TRBV28 and J is TRBJ2-7; D unresolved. Source material: peripheral blood. The CDR3: CASSPHHTYEQYF. CDR3 DNA sequence: TGTGCCAGCAGTCCCCATCACACCTACGAGCAGTACTTC. Based on the CDR3 plus reference TRBV28 and TRBJ2-7, the full variable domain is DVKVTQSSRYLVKRTGEKVFLECVQDMDHENMFWYRQDPGLGLRLIYFSYDVKMKEKGDIPEGYSVSREKKERFSLILESASTNQTSMYLCASSPHHTYEQYFGPGTRLTVT.